The clone carrying this TCR beta chain was observed at least ten times. Using unique molecular identifiers, the investigators prepared the TCRbeta library. TCRdb used MiXCR to reprocess the PCR reads, holding one entry per CDR3 protein. The table records hundreds of thousands of distinct CDR3 sequences, about 15% of them present only once. These data are taken from a study of T-cell reconstitution after alpha-beta-depleted transplantation in children. With 7 bases clipped from V and 3 bases from J, the junction kept 11 bases outside the gene matches. CDR1 SQVTM and CDR2 ANQGSEA come from the germline V gene. This CDR3 comprises 15 residues.

Sequencing used PBMCs from the stem cell graft donor, obtained from the stem cell graft. This sequence originates from a human donor who donated a stem cell graft to a child with acute myeloid leukemia. The chain carries TRBV29-1 and TRBJ2-2, with TRBD1 matching 7 bases. As DNA, the CDR3 is TGCAGCGCCCGAAGGGCAGGGGGAGACACCGGGGAGCTGTTTTTT. Translated, it gives CSARRAGGDTGELFF.